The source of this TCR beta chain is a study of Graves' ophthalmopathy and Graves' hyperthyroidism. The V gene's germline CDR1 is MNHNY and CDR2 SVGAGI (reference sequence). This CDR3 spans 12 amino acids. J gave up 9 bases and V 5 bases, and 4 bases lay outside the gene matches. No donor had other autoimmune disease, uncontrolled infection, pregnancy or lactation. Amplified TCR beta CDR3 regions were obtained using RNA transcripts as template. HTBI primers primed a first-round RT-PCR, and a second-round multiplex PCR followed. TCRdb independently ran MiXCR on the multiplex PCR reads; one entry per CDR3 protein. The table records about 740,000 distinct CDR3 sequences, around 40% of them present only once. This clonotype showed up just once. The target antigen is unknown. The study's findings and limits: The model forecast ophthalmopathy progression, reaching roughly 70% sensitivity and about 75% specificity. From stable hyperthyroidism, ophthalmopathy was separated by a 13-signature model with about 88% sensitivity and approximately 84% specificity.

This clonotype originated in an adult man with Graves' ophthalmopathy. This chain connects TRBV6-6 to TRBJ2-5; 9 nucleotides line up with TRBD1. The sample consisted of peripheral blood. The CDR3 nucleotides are TGTGCCAGCAGTGGCCGGACAGGGGCCCAGTACTTC. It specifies CASSGRTGAQYF.